This TCR beta chain was sequenced during a study of human T cells and chemical hapten exposure. Overall study results and limits: Donors, who had alopecia, may show an immune response that differs from healthy people's. TCRs above 1 in 1000 frequency did not change with DPC sensitization.

TCRdb re-called the RACE reads with MiXCR, one entry per CDR3 protein. The sample yields approximately 91,000 distinct CDR3 sequences, approximately 10% seen once. Per the germline V gene, CDR1 is SGHTA and CDR2 is FQGTGA. The CDR3 sequence is 17 residues long. The germline V and J ends were trimmed by 0 bases and 3 bases, with 14 bases remaining between them. Described time point: patch test 2, 6 weeks after DPC sensitization. Treatment of the sample: therapeutic diphenylcyclopropenone sensitization with weekly scalp DPC. Details on this clonotype: Its antigen is unknown.

The sequence came from a man aged 18 to 35 with alopecia areata. Some clones in this sample may be carry-over from other donors' samples. This specimen consisted of whole blood, obtained in connection with sensitization to the hapten diphenylcyclopropenone (DPC). The V call is TRBV7-3, the J call TRBJ2-2, with TRBD2 as a possible D gene (6 bases). In DNA form, the CDR3 reads TGTGCCAGCAGCTTAACGAGGGAGGCTTTGTACACCGGGGAGCTGTTTTTT. Its protein is CASSLTREALYTGELFF.